The subject of this entry is one T cell receptor (beta chain). Time point defined: baseline, week 1 (first vaccination visit). As for treatment: pre-vaccination baseline after standard-of-care therapy. Germline V gene lookup returns CDR1 MNHEY and CDR2 SVGAGI. The CDR3 has 13 amino acids. V was clipped by 4 bases and J by 3 bases, with 9 bases between them. The data belong to a study of a mutant IDH1 vaccine in newly diagnosed glioma. Method: immunoSEQ multiplex PCR; TCRdb's copy keeps in-frame clones and lacks some. The sample yields approximately 70,000 clones, about 86% seen once. This specimen consisted of PBMCs, obtained from a glioma patient treated with radiotherapy, temozolomide or both. This receptor was identified in a man between 25 and 39 years old with glioma. The rearrangement links TRBV6-5 to TRBJ1-1; D not certain. The CDR3 DNA follows: TGTGCCAGCAGTTCGGAGTGGGACACTGAAGCTTTCTTT. Protein sequence: CASSSEWDTEAFF.